The TCR beta chain under discussion was sequenced for a study of OX40 agonist ivuxolimab in advanced cancers. For the study at large: With a range of roughly 20 to 90, age averaged roughly 60 years, and about 80% were male.

This CDR3 has 14 amino acids. The V segment lost 3 bases and the J segment 4 bases; nucleotides outside the gene matches: 3. CDR1 and CDR2 from the germline V gene are SGHKS and YYEKEE (reference sequence). The data were produced by immunoSEQ multiplex PCR, yet TCRdb's version contains in-frame clones alone and is incomplete. The sample contains more than 45,000 clones, approximately 80% of which appear only once. This clonotype was obtained from an adult with an advanced solid tumor such as melanoma, head and neck, liver or kidney cancer. Sequences were derived from CD4+ or CD8+ T cells sorted from blood, sampled in a trial of the OX40 agonist ivuxolimab. This chain uses TRBV5-5 with TRBJ2-7, with 11 bases fitting TRBD2. CDR3 residues: CASSSTSGGYEQYF. The CDR3 bases are TGTGCCAGCAGCTCCACTAGCGGGGGATACGAGCAGTACTTC. Drawing the rest from reference TRBV5-5 and TRBJ2-7, the complete variable domain is DAGVTQSPTHLIKTRGQQVTLRCSPISGHKSVSWYQQVLGQGPQFIFQYYEKEERGRGNFPDRFSARQFPNYSSELNVNALLLGDSALYLCASSSTSGGYEQYFGPGTRLTVT.